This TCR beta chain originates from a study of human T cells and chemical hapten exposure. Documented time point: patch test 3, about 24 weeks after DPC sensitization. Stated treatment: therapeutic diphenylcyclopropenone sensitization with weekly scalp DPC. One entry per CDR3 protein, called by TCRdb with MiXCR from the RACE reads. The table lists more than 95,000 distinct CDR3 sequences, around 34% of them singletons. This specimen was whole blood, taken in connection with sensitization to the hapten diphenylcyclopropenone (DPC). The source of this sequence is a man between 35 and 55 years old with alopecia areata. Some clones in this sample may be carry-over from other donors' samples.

The CDR3 bases are TGTGCCATCAGCACCCCGGGACTAGGAGAGGGGCAAGAGACCCAGTACTTC. It yields the protein CAISTPGLGEGQETQYF. The chain has TRBV10-3 and TRBJ2-5, with 8 bases aligning to TRBD2. CDR1 is ENHRY and CDR2 is SYGVKD in the germline V gene. V trimming: 6 bases; J trimming: 2 bases; junction bases outside the gene matches: 14. The CDR3 has 17 residues.